This TCR beta chain comes out of a study of blood T cell repertoires in COVID-19. About the study: T cells, B-cell-depleted T cells, or PBMCs provided the cDNA or gDNA that served as material.

The method was immunoSEQ multiplex PCR; TCRdb's version includes in-frame clones alone and lacks a portion of them. The table has about 470,000 clones, about 90% seen once. Germline V gene data show CDR1 as LNHDA and CDR2 as SQIVND (reference sequence). V shed 3 bases and J 6 bases; nucleotides not matched to a gene: 8. The CDR3 is 16 amino acids. Sequencing used PBMCs or T cells enriched from blood (not recorded which). The rearrangement joins TRBV19 to TRBJ1-1; 12 nucleotides match TRBD1. This clonotype originated in a woman under 30 who had recovered from COVID-19. The CDR3 DNA reads TGTGCCAGTAGTATCGAGGGACAGGGGGCGGGCTCTGAAGCTTTCTTT. It is translated as CASSIEGQGAGSEAFF.